Each of the 26 T cell receptor beta chains below was sequenced from the same sample in a study of blood T cell repertoires in COVID-19 (dated by TCRdb to about 2020). Libraries were built with the immunoSEQ multiplex PCR assay. Here the immuneACCESS table is served through TCRdb, limited to in-frame sequences with V and J called. Missing clones are a known gap in these copies; in checked studies unresolved V genes cover under half, and the rest lacks a known reason. This sample comprises 59,000 or so clones, 80% to 85% of them detected only once. Of the sample, 25% to 30% falls within the top ten clones. Specimen: peripheral blood. Every receptor here comes from a woman of 80 years or more with active or convalescent COVID-19.

This chain joins TRBV6-4 and TRBJ2-3, with D maybe TRBD2 (5 bases). Trimming removed 6 bases from V and 5 bases from J, with 18 bases in between. Germline V gives CDR1 MRHNA, CDR2 SNTAGT. The CDR3 extends over 15 amino acids. This chain's CDR3 is CASSRMAEREDTQYF. The CDR3 DNA is TGTGCCAGCAGCCGCATGGCGGAGAGGGAAGATACGCAGTATTTT.

The chain links TRBV6-7 to TRBJ1-1; D gene ambiguous. TRBV6-7 qualifies as an ORF whose function is uncertain. The CDR3 contains 18 residues. Trimming took 4 bases from V and 3 from J, leaving 24 bases between them. The CDR3 loop reads CASSSSPDFPFSDTEAFF. DNA of the CDR3: TGTGCCAGCAGTTCCTCCCCCGACTTCCCTTTCTCGGACACTGAAGCTTTCTTT.

The V gene is TRBV7-7, the J gene TRBJ2-2, with 7 bases aligning to TRBD2. The CDR3 is made up of 14 amino acids. Germline V gene lookup returns CDR1 SSHAT and CDR2 FNYEAQ (reference sequence). The CDR3 spells CASRPQGGVGELFF. The CDR3 nucleotides read TGTGCTAGCCGACCTCAGGGAGGGGTCGGGGAGCTGTTTTTT.

This chain uses TRBV18 with TRBJ1-6; D not certain. V was trimmed by 6 bases and J by 8 bases, leaving 11 bases between them. CDR1 and CDR2 from the germline V gene are KGHSH and LQKENI. CDR3 length: 13 amino acids. The CDR3 nucleotides read TGTGCCAGCTCCCCCCTCGGGGATTCACCCCTCCACTTT. Translated: CASSPLGDSPLHF.

This clone has more than one count but fewer than ten. V and J are TRBV9 and TRBJ2-7, with 8 bases identical to TRBD1. J gave up 7 bases and V 2 bases, and 5 bases lay outside the gene matches. This CDR3 spans 13 amino acids. Germline assignment: CDR1 SGDLS and CDR2 YYNGEE. The DNA for the CDR3 is TGTGCCAGCAGCGTCCAGGGGGCGAGAGAGCAGTACTTC. Its protein is CASSVQGAREQYF.

V and J are TRBV3-1 (or the pseudogene TRBV3-2) and TRBJ2-1; the D gene is possibly TRBD1 (5 bases). The germline CDR1 and CDR2 sequences are LGHDT and YNNKEL (reference sequence). V was trimmed by 0 bases and J by 6 bases, leaving 12 bases between them. The CDR3 spans 15 residues. In DNA, the CDR3 is TGTGCCAGCAGCCAAGATATCACAGGAGTCAATGAGCAGTTCTTC. Protein product: CASSQDITGVNEQFF.

This clone was picked up a small number of times. The rearrangement joins TRBV7-9 to TRBJ1-4; D is unclear. With 0 bases removed from V and 3 bases from J, the gap between germline ends came to 8 bases. Germline lookup yields CDR1 SEHNR and CDR2 FQNEAQ (reference sequence). CDR3 length equals 15 residues. In DNA, the CDR3 is TGTGCCAGCAGCTTAGCGCATTACTCTAATGAAAAACTGTTTTTT. It codes for CASSLAHYSNEKLFF.

The chain joins TRBV7-9 to TRBJ2-3; a weak D match, TRBD1 (6 bases). Germline V gene sequence: CDR1 SEHNR, CDR2 FQNEAQ (reference sequence). The CDR3 extends over 15 amino acids. Trimming left V 4 bases short and J 5 bases short, with 16 bases between. CDR3: CASSSTGPQGDTQYF. In DNA form, the CDR3 reads TGTGCCAGCAGCTCCACAGGGCCTCAGGGAGATACGCAGTATTTT.

The chain couples TRBV29-1 to TRBJ2-5, with a tentative D call TRBD2 (5 bases). Trimming shortened V by 7 bases and J by 1 base, and 16 bases separated the two germline ends. Germline loops: CDR1 SQVTM, CDR2 ANQGSEA. This CDR3 has 14 residues. This CDR3 reads CSAPLGGGQETQYF. In DNA form, the CDR3 reads TGCAGCGCCCCCCTAGGAGGTGGCCAAGAGACCCAGTACTTC.

V gene TRBV7-2 combines with J gene TRBJ1-1, with D tentatively TRBD1 (5 bases). CDR1 and CDR2 (germline): SGHTA, FQGNSA. Trimming left V 4 bases short and J 1 base short, with 13 bases between. This CDR3 is 15 amino acids long. As DNA, the CDR3 is TGTGCCAGCAGCTCTATGCGGGGCACGAACACTGAAGCTTTCTTT. Protein: CASSSMRGTNTEAFF.

The DNA for the CDR3 is TGTGCCAGTAGTGGGACTAGCGGGGGGGCGAACACCGGGGAGCTGTTTTTT. Encoded protein: CASSGTSGGANTGELFF. The chain is built from TRBV19 and TRBJ2-2, with 16 bases matching TRBD2. Germline V lookup: CDR1 LNHDA, CDR2 SQIVND (reference sequence). Trimming cost V 5 bases and J 0 bases; bases outside gene matches: 0. The CDR3 is 17 amino acids.

The rearrangement joins TRBV7-2 to TRBJ1-2; a possible D gene is TRBD1 (6 bases). With 6 bases removed from V and 7 bases from J, the gap between germline ends came to 21 bases. Germline V gene data show CDR1 as SGHTA and CDR2 as FQGNSA. This CDR3 comprises 15 residues. The CDR3 DNA reads as TGTGCCAGCAGATCCCACCCAGGGGTCGGACTTGGCTACACCTTC. This gives the protein CASRSHPGVGLGYTF.

The rearrangement joins TRBV15 to TRBJ1-5; D unclear. CDR1 and CDR2 from the germline V gene are LNHNV and YYDKDF (reference sequence). Trimming shortened V by 1 base and J by 6 bases, and 10 bases separated the two germline ends. The CDR3 loop spans 14 amino acids. The chain's CDR3 is CATSRGGSGQPQHF. CDR3 nucleotide sequence: TGTGCCACCAGCAGAGGGGGTAGCGGTCAGCCCCAGCATTTT.

V is TRBV10-2 and J is TRBJ1-1; D is perhaps TRBD1 (5 bases). The germline V and J ends were trimmed by 8 bases and 0 bases, with 7 bases remaining between them. The germline gives CDR1 WSHSY, CDR2 SAAADI. CDR3 size: 12 residues. CDR3: CASAGMNTEAFF. The CDR3 nucleotides read TGCGCCAGCGCAGGGATGAACACTGAAGCTTTCTTT.

This clone appeared a single time. This sequence joins TRBV3-1 (or the pseudogene TRBV3-2) and TRBJ1-6; 7 positions agree with TRBD1. The CDR3 totals 17 residues. The V gene's germline CDR1 is LGHDT and CDR2 YNNKEL (reference sequence). V shed 1 base, J shed 7 bases, and the junction held 10 bases outside the gene matches. The CDR3 DNA reads TGTGCCAGCAGCCAAGCGAGACAGGGATTTAGAAATTCACCCCTCCACTTT. It translates to CASSQARQGFRNSPLHF.

CDR3 nucleotide sequence: TGCGCCAGCAGCCAAGACCTTGGCCAGGGCCTTACAACTAATGAAAAACTGTTTTTT. It yields the protein CASSQDLGQGLTTNEKLFF. The chain couples TRBV4-3 to TRBJ1-4; D perhaps matches TRBD1 (5 bases). Germline V lookup: CDR1 LGHNA, CDR2 YSLEER. Trimming cost V 0 bases and J 0 bases, with 17 bases left between them. The CDR3 is 19 amino acids.

The rearrangement links TRBV6-5 to TRBJ1-2, with TRBD1 matching 7 bases. After removal of 5 bases from V and 2 bases from J, the junction contained 2 bases not matched to a gene. Germline CDR1 MNHEY, CDR2 SVGAGI. The CDR3 extends over 13 amino acids. The CDR3 DNA is TGTGCCAGCAGTAAGGGACAGAACTATGGCTACACCTTC. Translated: CASSKGQNYGYTF.

The V call is TRBV3-1 (or the pseudogene TRBV3-2), the J call TRBJ1-5; D uncertain. The CDR3 is 15 amino acids. V lost 2 bases and J 0 bases, leaving 8 bases between the germline ends. From germline, CDR1 is LGHDT and CDR2 YNNKEL (reference sequence). The CDR3 protein is CASSQSENSNQPQHF. In nucleotides, the CDR3 is TGTGCCAGCAGCCAATCAGAAAATAGCAATCAGCCCCAGCATTTT.

The rearrangement uses TRBV6-5 and TRBJ2-7, with 7 bases fitting TRBD1. Losses at the gene ends were 6 bases for V and 3 bases for J; bases not matched to a gene: 2. This CDR3 is 12 amino acids long. CDR1 and CDR2 (germline): MNHEY, SVGAGI. DNA of the CDR3: TGTGCCAGCAGGGGACAGTTCTACGAGCAGTACTTC. This codes for CASRGQFYEQYF.

The chain has TRBV10-3 and TRBJ2-1; possibly TRBD1 for D (6 bases). Deletions cut 6 bases from V and 0 bases from J, with 27 bases between. Germline loops: CDR1 ENHRY, CDR2 SYGVKD. The CDR3 totals 20 residues. CDR3 coding DNA: TGTGCCATCAGACAGACAGGTACCTTAGCCCCTTATAGCTCCTACAATGAGCAGTTCTTC. The encoded protein is CAIRQTGTLAPYSSYNEQFF.

Written as DNA, the CDR3 is TGTGCCAGCAGCGTAGACGCCGGGGGGCAAGGGTATGGCTACACCTTC. This codes for CASSVDAGGQGYGYTF. The chain carries TRBV9 and TRBJ1-2; D possibly corresponds to TRBD1 (6 bases). The CDR3 spans 16 residues. Trimming stripped 0 bases from V and 5 bases from J, with 17 bases between. Looked up from germline, CDR1 is SGDLS and CDR2 is YYNGEE.

The chain recombines TRBV2 with TRBJ1-6; a possible D gene is TRBD1 (6 bases). The CDR3 contains 13 residues. Trimming took 5 bases from V and 10 from J, leaving 12 bases between them. Germline CDR1 SNHLY, CDR2 FYNNEI. The CDR3 DNA follows: TGTGCCAGCAGTCCTACAGGGACCTCACCCCTCCACTTT. Translation: CASSPTGTSPLHF.

The chain combines TRBV9 with TRBJ2-7, with 8 bases lining up with TRBD2. With 4 bases clipped from V and 1 base from J, the junction kept 7 bases outside the gene matches. The CDR3 consists of 15 residues. Germline CDR1 SGDLS, CDR2 YYNGEE. In nucleotides, the CDR3 is TGTGCCAGCAGCCTATTGGCGGGGGGATCCTACGAGCAGTACTTC. Protein product: CASSLLAGGSYEQYF.

The table lists this clone with a count of one. The V call is TRBV11-2, the J call TRBJ1-6; D is unresolved. Germline V gives CDR1 SGHAT, CDR2 FQNNGV. The CDR3 extends over 12 amino acids. V was clipped by 5 bases and J by 8 bases, with 7 bases between them. CDR3 coding DNA: TGTGCCAGCAGCCCTAGCGATTCACCCCTCCACTTT. It specifies CASSPSDSPLHF.

The chain joins TRBV6-2 or TRBV6-3 to TRBJ1-5; a possible D gene is TRBD1 (5 bases). V dropped 1 base and J dropped 0 bases, with 19 bases sitting between them. CDR1 is MNHEY, CDR2 SVGEGT, per germline. The length of the CDR3 is 19 residues. The CDR3 nucleotides read TGTGCCAGCAGTTACTTGTTCAGGGAAGATCCCTATAGCAATCAGCCCCAGCATTTT. This translates into CASSYLFREDPYSNQPQHF.

The rearrangement links TRBV6-2 or TRBV6-3 to TRBJ2-3; D perhaps matches TRBD2 (5 bases). Trimming took off 3 bases at V and 2 bases at J, with 6 bases between the two ends. Germline V gives CDR1 MNHEY, CDR2 SVGEGT. The CDR3 has 13 residues. The DNA of the CDR3 is TGTGCCAGCAGTTATCGGGACACAGATACGCAGTATTTT. The encoded protein is CASSYRDTDTQYF.